These 22 T cell receptor beta chains were all obtained from the same sample, sequenced in a study of cytomegalovirus exposure and HLA in healthy donors. With 60 Vbeta and 13 Jbeta primers, the PCR was carried out. Sequenced by immunoSEQ multiplex PCR; TCRdb stores in-frame clones only, minus some. Of 150,000 to 180,000 clones in the sample, over 70% were seen once. Material: PBMCs. These TCRs come from a man aged 25-45 years in good health and CMV-seronegative.

This clone occurred a few times. Other DNA sequences in this specimen translate into the identical CDR3. The V gene is TRBV5-1, the J gene TRBJ2-1; 10 bases fit TRBD2. The V gene end was trimmed by 0 bases and the J gene end by 5 bases; junction bases not matched to a gene: 5. The CDR3 loop spans 16 amino acids. The germline V gene encodes CDR1 SGHRS and CDR2 YFSETQ. The CDR3 DNA reads TGCGCCAGCAGCTTGGCCCCTAGCGGGGGTCACAATGAGCAGTTCTTC. It codes for CASSLAPSGGHNEQFF.

The rearrangement links TRBV6-6 to TRBJ2-7; D possibly corresponds to TRBD1 (6 bases). The CDR3 runs 15 residues. V was clipped by 4 bases and J by 5 bases, with 18 bases between them. Germline lookup yields CDR1 MNHNY and CDR2 SVGAGI (reference sequence). For the CDR3, the DNA is TGTGCCAGCAGTTCCTGGACAGTCGGGTCCCACGAGCAGTACTTC. Its protein is CASSSWTVGSHEQYF.

Regarding this clone: At the DNA level, this CDR3 is encoded by other sequences in the same sample as well. The genes are TRBV25-1 and TRBJ2-2; 8 positions match TRBD1. Germline V lookup: CDR1 MGHDK, CDR2 SYGVNS. CDR3 length: 15 amino acids. V was clipped by 4 bases and J by 3 bases; unmatched bases: 4. Here the CDR3 reads CASSGQGTHTGELFF. The CDR3 DNA reads as TGTGCCAGCAGTGGACAGGGGACGCACACCGGGGAGCTGTTTTTT. The variable domain in full, completed from reference TRBV25-1 and TRBJ2-2, reads EADIYQTPRYLVIGTGKKITLECSQTMGHDKMYWYQQDPGMELHLIHYSYGVNSTEKGDLSSESTVSRIRTEHFPLTLESARPSHTSQYLCASSGQGTHTGELFFGEGSRLTVL.

This clone has just a few counts. The rearrangement joins TRBV6-5 to TRBJ1-2; the D is unclear. CDR1 MNHEY and CDR2 SVGAGI come from the germline V gene. The V end lost 7 bases, the J end lost 4 bases, and 13 bases lay between the germline ends. This CDR3 has 13 amino acids. CDR3: CASNELSGYGYTF. The CDR3 DNA follows: TGTGCCAGCAACGAATTATCAGGCTATGGCTACACCTTC.

This sequence joins TRBV19 and TRBJ1-1; no clear D gene. The CDR3 has 13 amino acids. V lost 6 bases, J lost 5 bases, and 13 bases lay in between. The V gene's germline CDR1 is LNHDA and CDR2 SQIVND (reference sequence). DNA of the CDR3: TGTGCCAGTAGCCTTCGTGGAGCTACTGAAGCTTTCTTT. Translated, it gives CASSLRGATEAFF.

Concerning this clone: Other DNA sequences from this sample encode an identical CDR3 as well. The chain employs TRBV5-1 and TRBJ1-2; no clear D gene. The ends were cut back, 0 bases at V and 4 bases at J, with 10 bases in the middle. The germline gives CDR1 SGHRS, CDR2 YFSETQ. The length of the CDR3 is 14 residues. DNA of the CDR3: TGCGCCAGCAGCTTGGGGGAGGACGGCTATGGCTACACCTTC. Protein product: CASSLGEDGYGYTF.

J is TRBJ1-1 and V is TRBV7-3; maybe TRBD1 (5 bases). The ends were cut back, 6 bases at V and 6 bases at J, with 17 bases in the middle. CDR3 length: 14 amino acids. Germline V gene data show CDR1 as SGHTA and CDR2 as FQGTGA. CDR3 DNA: TGTGCCAGCAGTCCTTCCGCGGGGGGTGCTGAAGCTTTCTTT. Protein product: CASSPSAGGAEAFF.

CDR3 bases: TGTGCCACCAGCATTCGACAGGCCGGGGAGCTGTTTTTT. It encodes CATSIRQAGELFF. This chain connects TRBV15 to TRBJ2-2, with D perhaps TRBD1 (6 bases). CDR3 length: 13 amino acids. With 4 bases removed from V and 6 bases from J, the gap between germline ends came to 9 bases. Germline V lookup: CDR1 LNHNV, CDR2 YYDKDF (reference sequence).

The rearrangement uses TRBV9 and TRBJ2-3, with 8 positions matching TRBD1. Trimming cost V 5 bases and J 4 bases; bases outside gene matches: 9. The CDR3 is 15 residues long. Germline-derived CDR1 and CDR2 are SGDLS and YYNGEE. The CDR3 here is CASSANGQGPDTQYF. CDR3 in DNA: TGTGCCAGCAGTGCAAACGGACAGGGCCCAGATACGCAGTATTTT.

This chain links TRBV2 with TRBJ2-3; tentatively, D is TRBD1 (6 bases). V lost 10 bases to trimming and J lost 2 bases, with 19 bases between them. There are 15 residues in the CDR3. Germline values: CDR1 SNHLY, CDR2 FYNNEI. The CDR3 DNA sequence: TGTGCCACCAAATTGGGGGCAGCAGACACAGATACGCAGTATTTT. Residues: CATKLGAADTDTQYF. The full variable domain, in which reference TRBV2 and TRBJ2-3 provide the parts outside the CDR3, is EPEVTQTPSHQVTQMGQEVILRCVPISNHLYFYWYRQILGQKVEFLVSFYNNEISEKSEIFDDQFSVERPDGSNFTLKIRSTKLEDSAMYFCATKLGAADTDTQYFGPGTRLTVL.

The chain joins TRBV6-7 to TRBJ1-2; D gene uncertain. TRBV6-7 is recorded as an ORF, its role being uncertain. This CDR3 spans 11 amino acids. Trimming stripped 7 bases from V and 8 bases from J, with 11 bases between. CDR3 amino acids: CASISGEGYTF. CDR3 nucleotides: TGTGCCAGCATTTCCGGGGAGGGCTACACCTTC.

This clone occurred a few times. Germline is not matched at one junction end, which may reflect a read error. This rearrangement joins TRBV6-6 to TRBJ1-2, with TRBD1 matching 9 bases. Germline loops: CDR1 MNHNY, CDR2 SVGAGI (reference sequence). There are 13 residues in the CDR3. The CDR3 loop reads CASNQRQGDGYPF. CDR3 nucleotides: TGTGCCAGCAACCAAAGACAGGGGGATGGCTACCCCTTC.

The chain is built from TRBV18 and TRBJ2-3, with 10 positions matching TRBD1. CDR3 length: 17 residues. Germline V CDR1 and CDR2: KGHSH, LQKENI. J gave up 0 bases and V 3 bases, and 6 bases lay outside the gene matches. The CDR3 loop reads CASSPIMGQGSTDTQYF. Written as DNA, the CDR3 is TGTGCCAGCTCACCGATCATGGGACAGGGGAGCACAGATACGCAGTATTTT. Using reference TRBV18 and TRBJ2-3 for the parts outside the CDR3, the full variable domain is NAGVMQNPRHLVRRRGQEARLRCSPMKGHSHVYWYRQLPEEGLKFMVYLQKENIIDESGMPKERFSAEFPKEGPSILRIQQVVRGDSAAYFCASSPIMGQGSTDTQYFGPGTRLTVL.

The chain combines TRBV29-1 with TRBJ2-5; D may be TRBD1 (6 bases). TRBJ2-7 matches the DNA end more closely, so the J call is doubtful. This CDR3 comprises 13 residues. Germline assignment: CDR1 SQVTM and CDR2 ANQGSEA. This CDR3 is CHPSVGGSYEQYF. The CDR3 DNA follows: TGCCATCCCTCGGTAGGGGGCTCCTACGAGCAGTACTTC.

The rearrangement joins TRBV4-2 to TRBJ1-2; 7 nucleotides align to TRBD1. This CDR3 has 13 amino acids. CDR1 LGHNA and CDR2 YNFKEQ come from the germline V gene. V dropped 1 base and J dropped 4; count of bases not matched to a gene: 0. The CDR3 sequence is CASSQGDSYGYTF. DNA of the CDR3: TGTGCCAGCAGCCAAGGGGACAGCTATGGCTACACCTTC.

The chain carries TRBV29-1 and TRBJ2-2, with D uncertain. The CDR3 contains 14 residues. The germline gives CDR1 SQVTM, CDR2 ANQGSEA. Trimming took off 6 bases at V and 2 bases at J, with 13 bases between the two ends. The CDR3 nucleotides read TGCAGCGTCGCTACCTTTACTAACACCGGGGAGCTGTTTTTT. This sequence encodes CSVATFTNTGELFF.

V and J are TRBV5-1 and TRBJ2-3, with 8 bases lining up with TRBD1. CDR1 and CDR2 (germline): SGHRS, YFSETQ. The trim removed 4 bases at V and 10 bases at J, leaving 2 bases unmatched. The CDR3 is 11 residues long. The CDR3 region has the DNA TGCGCCAGCAGCATACAGGGGGCGCAGTATTTT. Its protein product is CASSIQGAQYF.

A remark on this clone: One end of the junction varies from germline; a read error may be responsible. V is TRBV19 and J is TRBJ1-2; D possibly corresponds to TRBD1 (6 bases). Per the germline V gene, CDR1 is LNHDA and CDR2 is SQIVND (reference sequence). The CDR3 covers 15 residues. The CDR3 sequence: CASSISGGIDYGYPF. DNA of the CDR3: TGTGCCAGTAGTATATCGGGGGGCATCGACTATGGCTACCCCTTC.

The genes are TRBV7-2 and TRBJ1-1, with a possible D match to TRBD1 (5 bases). The V gene's germline CDR1 is SGHTA and CDR2 FQGNSA. Between the trimmed V and J ends, which lost 6 bases and 4 bases, there was a span of 12 bases. The CDR3 is 13 amino acids. The CDR3 sequence is CASSRGEITEAFF. For the CDR3, the DNA is TGTGCCAGCAGTCGGGGGGAGATCACTGAAGCTTTCTTT.

This clone has more than one count but fewer than ten. The V gene is TRBV4-3, the J gene TRBJ1-6; D call uncertain. With 1 base removed from V and 8 bases from J, the gap between germline ends came to 3 bases. Germline V gene sequence: CDR1 LGHNA, CDR2 YSLEER. The CDR3 extends over 12 amino acids. The CDR3: CASSQAYSPLHF. The DNA for the CDR3 is TGCGCCAGCAGCCAAGCCTATTCACCCCTCCACTTT.

V and J are TRBV19 and TRBJ1-1; unclear D gene. The CDR3 runs 11 residues. The V gene lost 10 bases and the J gene lost 3 bases, with 9 bases spanning the gap. Germline loops: CDR1 LNHDA, CDR2 SQIVND (reference sequence). CDR3 in amino acids: CAIASYTEAFF. For the CDR3, the DNA is TGTGCCATAGCAAGTTACACTGAAGCTTTCTTT.

V gene TRBV5-3 combines with J gene TRBJ2-5, with 10 bases matching TRBD2. TRBV5-3 is an ORF, and what it does is uncertain. J gave up 3 bases and V 6 bases, and 5 bases lay outside the gene matches. CDR3 size: 14 residues. As DNA, the CDR3 is TGTGCCAGAAACTGTACTAGCGGGGAAGAGACCCAGTACTTC. Translation: CARNCTSGEETQYF.